This T cell receptor beta chain was observed in a study of blood T cell repertoires in COVID-19. V lost 5 bases to trimming and J lost 5 bases; unmatched junction nucleotides: 9. The germline gives CDR1 SGHTA, CDR2 FQGTGA. CDR3 size: 15 residues. Original processing methods: Estimates of nucleated cell counts were drawn from the amplification of reference gene primers. Data came from immunoSEQ multiplex PCR; TCRdb stores just in-frame clones and leaves some out. V and J calls and clone size are those listed in that table; D and trimming were worked out from the DNA. Among 80,000 to 100,000 clones listed, roughly 80% were seen once. This clone appeared a few times.

This TCR was recovered from a man in his sixties with acute or convalescent COVID-19. Material: peripheral blood. This rearrangement joins TRBV7-3 to TRBJ2-7, with TRBD2 matching 10 bases. The CDR3 loop is CASSTASGSIHEQYF. The CDR3 nucleotides are TGTGCCAGCAGCACGGCTAGCGGGAGCATTCACGAGCAGTACTTC.